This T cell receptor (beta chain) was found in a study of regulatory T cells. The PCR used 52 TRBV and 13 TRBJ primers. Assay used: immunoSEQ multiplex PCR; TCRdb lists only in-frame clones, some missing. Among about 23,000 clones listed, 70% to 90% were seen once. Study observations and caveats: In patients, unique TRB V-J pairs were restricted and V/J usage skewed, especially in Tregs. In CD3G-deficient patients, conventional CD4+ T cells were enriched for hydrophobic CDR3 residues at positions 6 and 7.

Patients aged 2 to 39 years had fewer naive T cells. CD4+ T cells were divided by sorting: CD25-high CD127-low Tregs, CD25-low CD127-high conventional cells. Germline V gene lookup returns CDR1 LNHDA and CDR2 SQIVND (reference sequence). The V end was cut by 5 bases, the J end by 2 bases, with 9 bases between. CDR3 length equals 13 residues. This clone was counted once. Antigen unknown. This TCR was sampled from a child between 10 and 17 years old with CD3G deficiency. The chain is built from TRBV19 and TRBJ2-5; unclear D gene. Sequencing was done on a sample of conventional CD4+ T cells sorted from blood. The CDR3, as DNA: TGTGCCAGTAGTCGGGTCATGCAAGAGACCCAGTACTTC. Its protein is CASSRVMQETQYF.